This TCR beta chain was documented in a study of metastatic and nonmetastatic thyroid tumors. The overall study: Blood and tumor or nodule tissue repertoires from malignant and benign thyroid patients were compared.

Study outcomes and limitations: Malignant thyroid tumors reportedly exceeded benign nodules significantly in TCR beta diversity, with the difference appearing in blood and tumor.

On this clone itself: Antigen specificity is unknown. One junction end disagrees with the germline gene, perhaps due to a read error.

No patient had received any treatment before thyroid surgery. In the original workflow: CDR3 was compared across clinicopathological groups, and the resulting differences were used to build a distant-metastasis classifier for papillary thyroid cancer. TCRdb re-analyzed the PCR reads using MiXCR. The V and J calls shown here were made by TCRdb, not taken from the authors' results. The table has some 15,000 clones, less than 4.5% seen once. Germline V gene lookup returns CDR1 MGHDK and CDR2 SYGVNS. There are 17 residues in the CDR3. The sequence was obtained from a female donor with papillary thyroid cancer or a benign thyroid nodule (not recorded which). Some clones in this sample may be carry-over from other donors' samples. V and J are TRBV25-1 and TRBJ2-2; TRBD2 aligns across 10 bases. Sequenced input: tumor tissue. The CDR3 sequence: CASSPLAGAGGTGELFF. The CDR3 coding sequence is TGTGCCAGCAGTCCTCTAGCGGGAGCAGGTGGAACCGGGGAGCTTTTTTTT.